A single sample gave rise to the 9 T cell receptor beta chains below, sequenced in a study of regulatory T cells in long-lasting Graves disease. TCR beta libraries were built with iRepertoire HTBI primers and Arm-PCR of CDR3 regions. TCRdb itself ran the multiplex PCR reads through MiXCR, one entry per CDR3 protein. The table shows more than 300,000 distinct CDR3 sequences, with roughly a fifth occurring only once. Time point here: persistent/refractory GD, antithyroid drugs over 5 years with positive TRAb. The TCR library was made from RNA that had been extracted from PBMCs in TRIzol. The material sequenced was peripheral blood mononuclear cells (PBMCs), taken when the disease was refractory, from a patient treated with antithyroid drugs. The receptors were sampled from a female donor with Graves disease.

The sample holds many counts of this clonotype. The chain employs TRBV7-2 and TRBJ2-7; 8 nucleotides line up with TRBD1. The CDR3 loop spans 15 amino acids. Germline values: CDR1 SGHTA, CDR2 FQGNSA. J gave up 3 bases and V 1 base, and 5 bases lay outside the gene matches. CDR3 sequence reads: CASSLVPGTGYEQYF. The CDR3 nucleotides read TGTGCCAGCAGCTTAGTCCCTGGGACAGGCTACGAGCAGTACTTC.

This clonotype has ten or more counts. The CDR3 DNA sequence: TGTGCCAGCAGTTTCATAGGACACGACGGTAACTATGGCTACACCTTC. The encoded protein is CASSFIGHDGNYGYTF. The rearrangement joins TRBV12-3 or TRBV12-4 to TRBJ1-2, with D maybe TRBD1 (5 bases). V lost 3 bases and J lost 1, with 15 bases in between. The CDR3 is made up of 16 amino acids.

This clonotype was detected ten times or more. The chain employs TRBV2 and TRBJ1-4; D remains unclear. V shed 9 bases and J shed 7 bases, with 18 bases lying between them. CDR3 length: 14 amino acids. Germline assignment: CDR1 SNHLY and CDR2 FYNNEI. In nucleotides, the CDR3 is TGTGCCAGTCTACTCGGGCCCCGGGGTGAAAAACTGTTTTTT. Encoded protein: CASLLGPRGEKLFF. The whole variable domain, filled in from reference TRBV2 and TRBJ1-4, reads EPEVTQTPSHQVTQMGQEVILRCVPISNHLYFYWYRQILGQKVEFLVSFYNNEISEKSEIFDDQFSVERPDGSNFTLKIRSTKLEDSAMYFCASLLGPRGEKLFFGSGTQLSVL.

This clonotype was counted many times. This chain joins TRBV6-5 and TRBJ2-7; the D is unclear. In germline, CDR1 is MNHEY, CDR2 SVGAGI. CDR3 length: 13 residues. Trimming removed 0 bases from V and 5 bases from J, with 8 bases in between. CDR3 amino acids: CASSYSPWNEQYF. The CDR3 DNA reads TGTGCCAGCAGTTACTCCCCGTGGAACGAGCAGTACTTC.

This clonotype occurred many times. The chain carries TRBV11-2 and TRBJ2-5; D tentatively fits TRBD1 or TRBD2 (5 bases each). This CDR3 is 16 amino acids long. Trimming removed 3 bases from V and 7 bases from J, with 21 bases in between. Germline CDR1 SGHAT, CDR2 FQNNGV. CDR3 residues: CASSFHRDRRAGTQYF. For the CDR3, the DNA is TGTGCCAGCAGCTTCCACCGGGACCGACGGGCGGGGACCCAGTACTTC.

The rearrangement joins TRBV20-1 to TRBJ1-4, with TRBD1 identical over 7 bases. V was clipped by 8 bases and J by 3 bases; unmatched bases: 9. Per germline, CDR1 DFQATT and CDR2 SNEGSKA (reference sequence). The CDR3 is made up of 14 amino acids. In nucleotides, the CDR3 is TGCAGTCTCAAGGGCAGGGGGGCTAATGAAAAACTGTTTTTT. It translates to CSLKGRGANEKLFF.

This clonotype appeared many times. The rearrangement uses TRBV6-5 and TRBJ2-5; no definite D call. Germline lookup yields CDR1 MNHEY and CDR2 SVGAGI. The CDR3 extends over 17 amino acids. V was shortened by 2 bases and J by 0 bases, with 16 bases between the two germline ends. CDR3 sequence reads: CASSYLGSERYQETQYF. DNA of the CDR3: TGTGCCAGCAGTTACCTGGGGTCAGAAAGGTACCAAGAGACCCAGTACTTC.

As to this clonotype: A far larger clone is only one base removed, so a read error is likely. The final CDR3 position lacks the conserved phenylalanine or tryptophan, pointing to a likely read error. The chain uses TRBV12-3 or TRBV12-4 and TRBJ2-7; D possibly corresponds to TRBD2 (7 bases). V lost 8 bases to trimming and J lost 2 bases, with 16 bases between them. This CDR3 is 14 amino acids long. CDR3 sequence: CASGLGGAAYEQYL. The CDR3 region has the DNA TGTGCCAGCGGCCTAGGGGGGGCAGCCTACGAGCAGTACCTC.

This sequence joins TRBV16 and TRBJ1-2; perhaps TRBD1 as D (5 bases). Germline lookup yields CDR1 KGHSY and CDR2 FQNENV. The V end lost 4 bases, the J end lost 2 bases, and 14 bases lay between the germline ends. The CDR3 sequence is 15 residues long. The CDR3 sequence is CASSLGTATNYGYTF. The DNA of the CDR3 is TGTGCCAGCAGCCTTGGGACGGCTACAAACTATGGCTACACCTTC.